Following are 30 T cell receptor beta chains from one sample sequenced in a study of T cells in Graves' hyperthyroidism and ophthalmopathy (dated by TCRdb to about 2019). Receptors were amplified or captured by multiplex PCR. These reads were obtained on an Illumina HiSeq 2000. TCR beta CDR3 regions were amplified from RNA transcripts. The first round of RT-PCR for the TCR CDR3 was performed with the HTBI primer set and the Qiagen OneStep RT-PCR kit. Clones were called with MiXCR by TCRdb after fastp trimmed the public reads at Q25, and only in-frame beta chains were retained. When rows share a CDR3 protein, they turn into one entry using the most common DNA and genes. The sample profile shows tens of thousands of distinct CDR3 sequences; about 47% of them were found once. In total, the top ten clones hold roughly a sixth of the sample. Source material: blood. The source is a man aged 40-49 years with Graves' ophthalmopathy.

This clonotype occurred many times. This chain uses TRBV3-1 with TRBJ2-3; D gene ambiguous. The CDR3 spans 15 residues. V was shortened by 5 bases and J by 2 bases, with 14 bases between the two germline ends. In germline, CDR1 is LGHDT, CDR2 YNNKEL (reference sequence). The CDR3 DNA sequence: TGTGCCAGCAGCGAACCGGGCCCCACCACAGATACGCAGTATTTT. Its protein product is CASSEPGPTTDTQYF.

This clonotype was counted at least ten times. V gene TRBV4-2 combines with J gene TRBJ2-1; tentative D call: TRBD2 (5 bases). The CDR3 contains 13 residues. V was trimmed by 5 bases and J by 3 bases, leaving 8 bases between them. Germline lookup yields CDR1 LGHNA and CDR2 YNFKEQ. The DNA of the CDR3 is TGTGCCAGCAGCTCCCGGGACTACAATGAGCAGTTCTTC. Amino acid sequence: CASSSRDYNEQFF.

This rearrangement joins TRBV29-1 to TRBJ2-5; the D gene is possibly TRBD1 (5 bases). The germline gives CDR1 SQVTM, CDR2 ANQGSEA. V dropped 4 bases and J dropped 5 bases, with 17 bases sitting between them. This CDR3 comprises 14 residues. The DNA for the CDR3 is TGCAGCGTTGCAGGGTTTACAGTTGAGGAGACCCAGTACTTC. This translates into CSVAGFTVEETQYF.

Worth noting for this clonotype: Sequence at one end of the junction differs from germline and may be a read error. This chain connects TRBV19 to TRBJ1-5; the D gene is possibly TRBD1 (6 bases). Germline V gene lookup returns CDR1 LNHDA and CDR2 SQIVND (reference sequence). The CDR3 sequence is 14 residues long. DNA of the CDR3: TGTGCCAGTAATTTCGGGGGGCCAAGGCAGCCCCGGCATTTT. It yields the protein CASNFGGPRQPRHF.

This clonotype qualifies as medium-sized. The rearrangement uses TRBV7-2 and TRBJ2-7; D call uncertain. Trimming cost V 5 bases and J 3 bases, with 11 bases left between them. Looked up from germline, CDR1 is SGHTA and CDR2 is FQGNSA. This CDR3 is 13 amino acids long. CDR3 DNA: TGTGCCAGCAGCAGAGGAGTTAGCTACGAGCAGTACTTC. This sequence encodes CASSRGVSYEQYF.

Note on this clonotype: Since no conserved phenylalanine or tryptophan closes the CDR3, a read error is the likely cause. The limits of the CDR3 on the DNA are not certain, so only TCRdb's listed CDR3 is given. The chain couples TRBV15 to TRBJ1-1; the table's D call, TRBD1, was not checked against the DNA. The CDR3 totals 9 residues, both ends included. The V gene's germline CDR1 is LNHNV and CDR2 YYDKDF (reference sequence). CDR3 protein: CATSRRQGA.

The gene calls are TRBV13 and TRBJ2-2; 10 bases line up with TRBD2. Germline V gene lookup returns CDR1 PRHDT and CDR2 FYEKMQ (reference sequence). The CDR3 is 18 residues long. Trimming at V came to 4 bases and at J to 7 bases, leaving 15 bases not matched to a gene. CDR3 DNA: TGTGCCAGCAGCTCGACCACGGGGGCTAGCGGGAGTATCGGGGAGCTGTTTTTT. Its translation is CASSSTTGASGSIGELFF.

The genes are TRBV20-1 and TRBJ2-3, with D perhaps matching TRBD1 (5 bases). Trimming stripped 5 bases from V and 6 bases from J, with 6 bases between. Germline V gene lookup returns CDR1 DFQATT and CDR2 SNEGSKA (reference sequence). The length of the CDR3 is 10 residues. In nucleotides, the CDR3 is TGCAGTGCTTCAGGGGATACGCAGTATTTT. Protein: CSASGDTQYF.

In this sample, this clonotype turned up many times. This rearrangement joins TRBV5-4 to TRBJ2-7; D assignment may be TRBD1 or TRBD2 (5 bases each). V shed 2 bases and J shed 3 bases, with 12 bases lying between them. Germline CDR1 and CDR2: SGHNT and YYREEE (reference sequence). This CDR3 spans 14 amino acids. CDR3 nucleotide sequence: TGTGCCAGCAGCTTCTCGGGACGGCGCTACGAGCAGTACTTC. This gives the protein CASSFSGRRYEQYF.

This clonotype was seen ten or more times. This chain links TRBV20-1 with TRBJ2-5; the D gene is possibly TRBD1 (6 bases). Germline values: CDR1 DFQATT, CDR2 SNEGSKA (reference sequence). CDR3 length equals 14 residues. Deletions cut 1 base from V and 5 bases from J, with 14 bases between. The DNA of the CDR3 is TGCAGTGCTAGAGGGCGGCAGGGGTGGGAGACCCAGTACTTC. This translates into CSARGRQGWETQYF.

This clonotype was seen a few times. The chain is built from TRBV10-3 and TRBJ1-2; the D gene is possibly TRBD1 (6 bases). The CDR3 runs 14 residues. The germline V and J ends were trimmed by 3 bases and 6 bases, with 14 bases remaining between them. Per the germline V gene, CDR1 is ENHRY and CDR2 is SYGVKD. The CDR3 coding sequence is TGTGCCATCAGTGATCGCGACGGGGGCGATGGCTACACCTTC. Translating it yields CAISDRDGGDGYTF.

This clonotype was counted ten times or more. The CDR3 protein is CSATDPIVVYNEQFF. The CDR3 DNA follows: TGCAGTGCTACCGACCCCATCGTCGTCTACAATGAGCAGTTCTTC. This chain links TRBV20-1 with TRBJ2-1; D not certain. The length of the CDR3 is 15 residues. Looked up from germline, CDR1 is DFQATT and CDR2 is SNEGSKA (reference sequence). The V gene lost 4 bases and the J gene lost 3 bases, with 16 bases spanning the gap.

A remark on this clonotype: The CDR3 carries no conserved terminal phenylalanine or tryptophan, so it likely arises from a read error. This chain uses TRBV11-3 with TRBJ2-3; a possible D gene is TRBD1 (5 bases). The CDR3 is 15 residues long. Germline V lookup: CDR1 SGHNT, CDR2 YENEEA. The DNA of the CDR3 is TGTGCCAGCAGCCCTCGTGGGCAGGGCACAGATTCGCAGTATTCT. Amino acid sequence: CASSPRGQGTDSQYS.

Turning to this clonotype: Given the absence of the conserved phenylalanine or tryptophan at the CDR3 end, a read error is likely. The chain carries TRBV5-1 and TRBJ2-6; possibly TRBD2 for D (5 bases). Germline assignment: CDR1 SGHRS and CDR2 YFSETQ. V was cut by 4 bases and J by 8 bases, with 22 bases left in between. This CDR3 has 17 residues. The CDR3 reads CASSAESRTAGTNVLTI. Here the CDR3 DNA reads TGCGCCAGCAGCGCCGAGTCCCGGACGGCCGGGACCAACGTCCTGACTATC.

In its sample, this clonotype was seen many times. In DNA, the CDR3 is TGTGCCAGCAGTGACGGCGCTTCAATAGGAGATACGCAGTATTTT. Translation gives CASSDGASIGDTQYF. V and J are TRBV2 and TRBJ2-3; D uncertain. Germline values: CDR1 SNHLY, CDR2 FYNNEI. V lost 3 bases, J lost 5 bases, and 15 bases lay in between. The CDR3 length is 15 residues.

This chain links TRBV25-1 with TRBJ2-7, with 10 bases matching TRBD2. Germline loops: CDR1 MGHDK, CDR2 SYGVNS. The J segment lost 2 bases and the V segment lost 1 base, leaving 2 bases of the junction unmatched. The CDR3 totals 15 residues. The CDR3: CASSEFGTSAYEQYF. In nucleotides, the CDR3 is TGTGCCAGCAGTGAATTCGGGACTAGCGCCTACGAGCAGTACTTC.

The rearrangement links TRBV9 to TRBJ2-3; D tentatively fits TRBD1 or TRBD2 (5 bases each). Germline CDR1 and CDR2: SGDLS and YYNGEE. The CDR3 has 15 residues. V shed 4 bases and J shed 0 bases, with 12 bases lying between them. This CDR3 reads CASSPEGISTDTQYF. The CDR3 nucleotides are TGTGCCAGCAGCCCCGAGGGGATAAGCACAGATACGCAGTATTTT.

About this clonotype itself: This may arise from a read error, as a much more abundant clone is one base away. The V call is TRBV5-4, the J call TRBJ2-5; D may be TRBD2 (6 bases). The CDR3 totals 15 residues. Germline V gives CDR1 SGHNT, CDR2 YYREEE (reference sequence). Here the CDR3 DNA reads TGTGCCAGCGGCTTGGAGGGGCTCACGCAAGAGACCCAGTACTTC. It codes for CASGLEGLTQETQYF.

This clonotype was detected many times. The chain recombines TRBV11-2 with TRBJ2-3, with a tentative D call TRBD2 (5 bases). Trimming cost V 5 bases and J 6 bases, with 15 bases left between them. The CDR3 totals 14 residues. The germline V gene encodes CDR1 SGHAT and CDR2 FQNNGV. DNA of the CDR3: TGTGCCAGCAGCCCGCCGCCCCGCGGGGATACGCAGTATTTT. This encodes CASSPPPRGDTQYF.

In this sample, this clonotype turned up many times. The V and J genes are TRBV2 and TRBJ1-4, with D uncertain. The germline V and J ends were trimmed by 5 bases and 8 bases, with 18 bases remaining between them. Germline-derived CDR1 and CDR2 are SNHLY and FYNNEI. This CDR3 contains 15 residues. DNA for the CDR3: TGTGCCAGCAGTTTGAACGGCCTGGAACAGGAAAAACTGTTTTTT. This codes for CASSLNGLEQEKLFF.

The V gene is TRBV2, the J gene TRBJ2-5; TRBD1 might be the D (6 bases). The germline gives CDR1 SNHLY, CDR2 FYNNEI. The V end was cut by 7 bases, the J end by 5 bases, with 14 bases between. The CDR3 consists of 13 residues. The CDR3 coding sequence is TGTGCCAGCATGGTTGGGGGCGGGGAGACCCAGTACTTC. It translates to CASMVGGGETQYF.

The chain links TRBV10-3 to TRBJ1-2; the match to TRBD1 covers 7 bases. The CDR3 is 15 amino acids. The V and J ends lost 7 bases and 8 bases, in that order; junction bases with no gene match: 16. Germline V CDR1 and CDR2: ENHRY, SYGVKD. The CDR3 is CAIKNSGGRGDGYTF. For the CDR3, the DNA is TGTGCCATCAAGAATAGCGGGGGCAGGGGGGACGGCTACACCTTC.

This clonotype came up many times. CDR3 region: CASSVREDEQYF. The CDR3 nucleotides read TGTGCCAGCAGCGTTCGGGAAGACGAGCAGTACTTC. This chain uses TRBV3-1 with TRBJ2-7; D possibly corresponds to TRBD2 (5 bases). V lost 5 bases and J lost 5, with 10 bases in between. CDR1 is LGHDT, CDR2 YNNKEL, per germline (reference sequence). This CDR3 is 12 amino acids long.

This clonotype was detected only once. Because the CDR3 is missing its conserved closing phenylalanine or tryptophan, this is likely a read error. The chain employs TRBV3-1 and TRBJ2-7; TRBD1 or TRBD2 may be the D gene (5 bases each). The CDR3 consists of 13 residues. The V end was cut by 7 bases, the J end by 5 bases, with 15 bases between. Looked up from germline, CDR1 is LGHDT and CDR2 is YNNKEL (reference sequence). CDR3 region: CASNPGRSHEQYL. For the CDR3, the DNA is TGTGCCAGCAACCCAGGGAGAAGCCACGAGCAGTACCTC.

The rearrangement uses TRBV29-1 and TRBJ2-1; D ambiguous. Germline assignment: CDR1 SQVTM and CDR2 ANQGSEA. The ends were cut back, 3 bases at V and 15 bases at J, with 12 bases in the middle. The CDR3 totals 10 residues. CDR3 in amino acids: CSVDFGRAFF. The CDR3 nucleotides read TGCAGCGTTGATTTCGGTAGAGCGTTCTTC.

A remark on this clonotype: One end of the junction varies from germline; a read error may be responsible. V and J are TRBV5-1 and TRBJ2-1; TRBD1 is a possible D gene (7 bases). The germline CDR1 and CDR2 sequences are SGHRS and YFSETQ. This CDR3 comprises 15 residues. CDR3 in DNA: TGCGCTAGCAGCAGGGGGGCAGAGAATTACAATGAGCAGTTCTTC. This gives the protein CASSRGAENYNEQFF.

This clonotype was counted many times. The chain links TRBV6-5 to TRBJ2-3; no clear D gene. V lost 2 bases to trimming and J lost 4 bases, with 10 bases between them. CDR1 is MNHEY and CDR2 is SVGAGI in the germline V gene. CDR3 size: 14 residues. The chain's CDR3 is CASSYGGSADTQYF. The CDR3, as DNA: TGTGCCAGCAGTTACGGTGGGTCGGCAGATACGCAGTATTTT.

The chain carries TRBV20-1 and TRBJ2-7; 8 bases fit TRBD2. Germline V gene lookup returns CDR1 DFQATT and CDR2 SNEGSKA (reference sequence). After removal of 6 bases from V and 5 bases from J, the junction contained 3 bases not matched to a gene. This CDR3 is built from 11 residues. CDR3 bases: TGCAGTGCCGTACTAGCGGACGAGCAGTACTTC. Its protein is CSAVLADEQYF.

V and J are TRBV7-2 and TRBJ2-1; TRBD1 matches at 8 bases. Looked up from germline, CDR1 is SGHTA and CDR2 is FQGNSA. This CDR3 is 14 amino acids long. J was trimmed by 7 bases and V by 4 bases; bases with no gene match: 6. The CDR3 region is CASSYGQGGNEQFF. CDR3 DNA: TGTGCCAGCAGCTACGGACAGGGTGGTAATGAGCAGTTCTTC.

This rearrangement joins TRBV2 to TRBJ1-4, with D tentatively TRBD1 (5 bases). This CDR3 is 13 amino acids long. Germline V gene data show CDR1 as SNHLY and CDR2 as FYNNEI. Trimming pared 6 bases from V and 7 bases from J, leaving 12 bases between. The CDR3 region has the DNA TGTGCCAGCAGCGTCGTCAGGGTTGAAAAACTGTTTTTT. Protein sequence: CASSVVRVEKLFF.